A selection of T cell receptor beta chains follows, all from one sample in a study of cytomegalovirus exposure and HLA in healthy donors. Profiled with immunoSEQ multiplex PCR; TCRdb holds only in-frame clones, not every one. Here the sample spans more than 200,000 clones, just under 70% being singletons. Sequenced input: PBMCs. These receptors came from a man aged 40-55 years in good health and CMV-seropositive. CDR3s include the opening cysteine and the closing phenylalanine or tryptophan. The D gene is left open where the match is weak. The size entry is marked missing in some rows and otherwise reads once, few, many or a size class.

CDR3	DNA	D	V	size	J
CASSFPGQSTDTQYF	TGTGCCAGCAGTTTCCCTGGACAGTCCACAGATACGCAGTATTTT	NA	TRBV28	NA	TRBJ2-3
CATNNGKNTEAFF	TGTGCCACCAACAACGGGAAGAACACTGAAGCTTTCTTT	NA	TRBV18	NA	TRBJ1-1
CASRTSGGSYEQYF	TGTGCCAGCAGGACTAGCGGGGGATCCTACGAGCAGTACTTC	TRBD2	TRBV2	few	TRBJ2-7
CASSATSGGAHEQFF	TGTGCCAGCAGCGCGACTAGCGGGGGGGCGCATGAGCAGTTCTTC	TRBD2	TRBV9	few	TRBJ2-1
CASSPHSRDTGELFF	TGTGCCAGCAGCCCCCATTCGAGGGACACCGGGGAGCTGTTTTTT	NA	TRBV25-1	NA	TRBJ2-2
CASSDATPDTQYF	TGTGCCAGCAGCGACGCTACCCCCGATACGCAGTATTTT	NA	TRBV9	NA	TRBJ2-3
CASSQFPGQGSGNEQFF	TGTGCCAGCAGCCAATTCCCGGGACAGGGGAGTGGTAATGAGCAGTTCTTC	TRBD1	TRBV14	NA	TRBJ2-1
CASSPGRTGGFSNQPQHF	TGTGCCAGCTCACCAGGCAGGACAGGGGGATTTAGCAATCAGCCCCAGCATTTT	TRBD1	TRBV18	NA	TRBJ1-5
CASSYASRVEQYF	TGTGCCAGCAGTTACGCCTCCAGGGTCGAGCAGTACTTC	NA	TRBV6-6	NA	TRBJ2-7
CASSLSPREANQPQHF	TGCGCCAGCAGCCTATCACCCCGGGAGGCCAATCAGCCCCAGCATTTT	NA	TRBV5-1	medium-sized	TRBJ1-5
CASRTGGNEKLFF	TGTGCCAGCCGGACAGGGGGTAATGAAAAACTGTTTTTT	TRBD1	TRBV2	NA	TRBJ1-4
CASSFSGTSGHEQFF	TGCGCCAGCAGCTTTTCCGGGACTAGCGGTCATGAGCAGTTCTTC	TRBD2	TRBV5-1	NA	TRBJ2-1
CASSPGLSFTDTQYF	TGTGCCAGCAGTCCAGGACTATCCTTCACAGATACGCAGTATTTT	NA	TRBV6-1	NA	TRBJ2-3
CASSFLHDRVNSPLHF	TGTGCCAGCAGCTTCTTACACGACAGGGTTAATTCACCCCTCCACTTT	TRBD1	TRBV7-2	NA	TRBJ1-6
CASSSGLAGGTTAKNIQYF	TGTGCCAGCAGCTCCGGACTAGCGGGGGGGACCACAGCCAAAAACATTCAGTACTTC	TRBD2	TRBV11-2	NA	TRBJ2-4
CASSLVPGGATEAFF	TGTGCCAGCAGCTTGGTACCAGGAGGTGCGACTGAAGCTTTCTTT	NA	TRBV5-5	NA	TRBJ1-1
CASSFLFLDRSSGNTIYF	TGTGCCAGCAGCTTTCTCTTCCTGGACAGGAGCTCTGGAAACACCATATATTTT	TRBD1	TRBV7-9	NA	TRBJ1-3
CASSGQTSGRSTDTQYF	TGCGCCAGCAGCGGACAGACTAGCGGGAGATCCACAGATACGCAGTATTTT	TRBD2	TRBV5-1	NA	TRBJ2-3
CSVEGQQTDTQYF	TGCAGCGTTGAGGGGCAGCAAACAGATACGCAGTATTTT	NA	TRBV29-1	NA	TRBJ2-3
CASSRLAVFEQFF	TGTGCCAGCAGCCGACTAGCAGTATTTGAGCAGTTCTTC	TRBD2	TRBV5-6	NA	TRBJ2-1
CASSQGGGTGAMNEQFF	TGTGCCAGCAGCCAAGGAGGGGGGACAGGGGCGATGAATGAGCAGTTCTTC	TRBD1	TRBV28	NA	TRBJ2-1
CATSRGPGQGATDTQYF	TGTGCCACCAGCAGAGGTCCGGGACAGGGAGCCACAGATACGCAGTATTTT	TRBD1	TRBV15	NA	TRBJ2-3
CASSYSIGSGELFF	TGTGCCAGCAGTTACTCTATCGGTTCCGGGGAGCTGTTTTTT	NA	TRBV6-5	NA	TRBJ2-2
CASSFSGLAGGGEQYF	TGTGCCAGCAGCTTTAGTGGACTAGCGGGGGGAGGCGAGCAGTACTTC	TRBD2	TRBV9	NA	TRBJ2-7
CASSRTLAGQYNEQFF	TGTGCCAGCAGCCGTACGTTGGCGGGCCAGTACAATGAGCAGTTCTTC	NA	TRBV11-1	NA	TRBJ2-1
CASSRGYEQYF	TGTGCCAGCAGTCGCGGCTACGAGCAGTACTTC	NA	TRBV28	NA	TRBJ2-7
CASSPDRSQKLFF	TGTGCCAGCAGTCCGGACAGGTCCCAAAAACTGTTTTTT	TRBD1	TRBV2	NA	TRBJ1-4
CASSGGVYSYNSPLHF	TGTGCCAGCAGCGGAGGCGTGTACTCCTATAATTCACCCCTCCACTTT	NA	TRBV9	few	TRBJ1-6
CASNPSGTGDEQYF	TGCGCCAGCAACCCTTCCGGGACAGGGGACGAGCAGTACTTC	TRBD1	TRBV5-1	NA	TRBJ2-7
CASTPLYSGEQYF	TGTGCCAGCACCCCACTATATTCGGGGGAGCAGTACTTC	NA	TRBV13	NA	TRBJ2-5
CASSYTIQGGYGYTF	TGTGCCAGCAGCTACACCATACAGGGGGGATATGGCTACACCTTC	TRBD1	TRBV5-6	NA	TRBJ1-2
CATESNDGTDTQYF	TGTGCCACCGAGAGTAATGATGGCACAGATACGCAGTATTTT	NA	TRBV7-9	NA	TRBJ2-3
CASVAGQGQLETQYF	TGTGCCAGCGTCGCCGGGCAGGGGCAGTTGGAGACCCAGTACTTC	NA	TRBV6-6	NA	TRBJ2-5
CASSVVGQGTVEQYF	TGTGCCAGCAGCGTAGTCGGACAGGGGACGGTCGAGCAGTACTTC	TRBD1	TRBV9	NA	TRBJ2-7
CASSQDYSGENTGELFF	TGCGCCAGCAGCCAAGATTATAGCGGGGAGAACACCGGGGAGCTGTTTTTT	TRBD2	TRBV4-1	NA	TRBJ2-2